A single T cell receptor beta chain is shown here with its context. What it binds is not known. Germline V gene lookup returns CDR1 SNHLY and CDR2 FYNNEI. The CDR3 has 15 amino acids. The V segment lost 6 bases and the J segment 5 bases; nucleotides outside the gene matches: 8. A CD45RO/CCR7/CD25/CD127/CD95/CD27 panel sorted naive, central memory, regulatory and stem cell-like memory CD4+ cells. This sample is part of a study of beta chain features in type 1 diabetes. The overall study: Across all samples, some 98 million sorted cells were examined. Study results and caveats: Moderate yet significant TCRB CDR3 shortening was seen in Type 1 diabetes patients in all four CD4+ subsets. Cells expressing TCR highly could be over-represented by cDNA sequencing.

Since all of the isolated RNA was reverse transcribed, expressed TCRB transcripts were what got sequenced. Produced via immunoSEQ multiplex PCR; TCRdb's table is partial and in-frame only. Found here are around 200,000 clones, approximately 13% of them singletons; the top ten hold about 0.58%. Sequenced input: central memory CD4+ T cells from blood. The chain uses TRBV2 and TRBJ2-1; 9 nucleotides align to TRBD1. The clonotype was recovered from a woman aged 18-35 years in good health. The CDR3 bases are TGTGCCAGCAGCTTCGACAGGGGGGGTAACAATGAGCAGTTCTTC. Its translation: CASSFDRGGNNEQFF.